The 24 T cell receptor beta chains below all came from one sample that was sequenced in a study of technical replicates of blood from a handful of donors. Method: immunoSEQ multiplex PCR; TCRdb's copy keeps in-frame clones and lacks some. The data contain tens of thousands of clones, about 96% of them singletons. The sample was T cells isolated from PBMCs. These receptors were obtained from a human donor in good health.

This clone came up once. J is TRBJ1-1 and V is TRBV9; no clear D gene. The CDR3 runs 13 residues. V dropped 0 bases and J dropped 5 bases, with 8 bases sitting between them. Germline lookup yields CDR1 SGDLS and CDR2 YYNGEE. The CDR3 nucleotides are TGTGCCAGCAGCGTAGACTCATATACTGAAGCTTTCTTT. This encodes CASSVDSYTEAFF.

The genes are TRBV15 and TRBJ1-3; 7 bases are shared with TRBD1. There are 17 residues in the CDR3. CDR1 LNHNV and CDR2 YYDKDF come from the germline V gene (reference sequence). V shed 1 base and J 0 bases; nucleotides not matched to a gene: 6. CDR3 protein: CATSRGGTADSGNTIYF. The CDR3 nucleotides read TGTGCCACCAGCAGAGGGGGGACAGCTGACTCTGGAAACACCATATATTTT.

This chain joins TRBV7-9 and TRBJ2-4; 10 nucleotides align to TRBD1. CDR1 and CDR2 from the germline V gene are SEHNR and FQNEAQ (reference sequence). The CDR3 spans 15 residues. Trimming removed 1 base from V and 3 bases from J; junction bases left unmatched: 0. CDR3 sequence: CASSLGTGGKNIQYF. CDR3 sequence (DNA): TGTGCCAGCAGCTTAGGGACAGGGGGCAAAAACATTCAGTACTTC. Full variable domain (remainder filled in from reference TRBV7-9 and TRBJ2-4): DTGVSQNPRHKITKRGQNVTFRCDPISEHNRLYWYRQTLGQGPEFLTYFQNEAQLEKSRLLSDRFSAERPKGSFSTLEIQRTEQGDSAMYLCASSLGTGGKNIQYFGAGTRLSVL.

This sequence joins TRBV11-2 and TRBJ1-5; tentatively, D is TRBD1 (5 bases). Trimming took 5 bases from V and 3 from J, leaving 8 bases between them. CDR1 and CDR2 (germline): SGHAT, FQNNGV. The CDR3 sequence is 13 residues long. The CDR3 loop reads CASSRGINQPQHF. DNA for the CDR3: TGTGCCAGCAGCAGGGGCATCAATCAGCCCCAGCATTTT.

This chain joins TRBV29-1 and TRBJ1-4; the match to TRBD1 covers 9 bases. With 6 bases clipped from V and 8 bases from J, the junction kept 10 bases outside the gene matches. This CDR3 is 14 amino acids long. Germline values: CDR1 SQVTM, CDR2 ANQGSEA. Here the CDR3 reads CSVSIRDREEKLFF. The CDR3, as DNA: TGCAGCGTGAGCATTCGGGACAGGGAAGAAAAACTGTTTTTT.

On this clone itself: The same CDR3 also results from other DNA sequences found in this sample. The chain uses TRBV5-1 and TRBJ1-5; 9 bases line up with TRBD1. The CDR3 runs to 14 residues. The V segment lost 3 bases and the J segment 4 bases; nucleotides outside the gene matches: 2. Germline loops: CDR1 SGHRS, CDR2 YFSETQ. This CDR3 is CASSSGQGNQPQHF. CDR3 bases: TGCGCCAGCAGCTCGGGACAGGGTAATCAGCCCCAGCATTTT.

The chain recombines TRBV27 with TRBJ2-1, with D maybe TRBD2 (7 bases). The V end was cut by 1 base, the J end by 0 bases, with 19 bases between. Germline V lookup: CDR1 MNHEY, CDR2 SMNVEV (reference sequence). The CDR3 spans 19 residues. Here the CDR3 DNA reads TGTGCCAGCAGTTTATGGGGGGGGCGAGGGCTAAGCTCCTACAATGAGCAGTTCTTC. Encoded protein: CASSLWGGRGLSSYNEQFF.

The chain couples TRBV29-1 to TRBJ2-5; a weak D match, TRBD2 (5 bases). Germline CDR1 reads SQVTM; CDR2 reads ANQGSEA. Trimming stripped 0 bases from V and 5 bases from J, with 7 bases between. The length of the CDR3 is 12 residues. CDR3: CSVEDPGETQYF. CDR3 DNA: TGCAGCGTTGAAGATCCGGGGGAGACCCAGTACTTC.

This rearrangement joins TRBV12-5 to TRBJ2-2, with 10 bases that match TRBD2. J gave up 7 bases and V 7 bases, and 9 bases lay outside the gene matches. CDR3 size: 15 residues. Germline V gene sequence: CDR1 LGHNT, CDR2 FRNRAP. The CDR3 is CASALAGGPNGELFF. Written as DNA, the CDR3 is TGTGCTAGTGCGTTAGCGGGAGGCCCCAACGGGGAGCTGTTTTTT.

The CDR3 reads CASSTRLAEFTDTQYF. DNA of the CDR3: TGTGCCAGCAGCACACGACTAGCGGAATTCACAGATACGCAGTATTTT. The chain combines TRBV7-9 with TRBJ2-3; 9 bases are shared with TRBD2. With 5 bases clipped from V and 2 bases from J, the junction kept 8 bases outside the gene matches. The CDR3 is 16 amino acids. In germline, CDR1 is SEHNR, CDR2 FQNEAQ (reference sequence).

In DNA form, the CDR3 reads TGTGCCAGCAGGGAGGGGGGGACTAGCGCCGGCACAGATACGCAGTATTTT. This gives the protein CASREGGTSAGTDTQYF. The V call is TRBV28, the J call TRBJ2-3; 10 nucleotides match TRBD2. The CDR3 contains 17 residues. Trimming at V came to 6 bases and at J to 1 base, leaving 10 bases not matched to a gene. The V gene's germline CDR1 is MDHEN and CDR2 SYDVKM. Together with reference TRBV28 and TRBJ2-3, the CDR3 gives the full variable domain: DVKVTQSSRYLVKRTGEKVFLECVQDMDHENMFWYRQDPGLGLRLIYFSYDVKMKEKGDIPEGYSVSREKKERFSLILESASTNQTSMYLCASREGGTSAGTDTQYFGPGTRLTVL.

The chain recombines TRBV5-8 with TRBJ1-5; 8 nucleotides agree with TRBD1. This CDR3 has 17 amino acids. Germline V gives CDR1 SGHTS, CDR2 YDEGEE. Trimming at V came to 5 bases and at J to 0 bases, leaving 10 bases not matched to a gene. This chain's CDR3 is CASSRPGGYGSNQPQHF. In DNA, the CDR3 is TGTGCCAGCAGTCGCCCAGGGGGCTACGGTAGCAATCAGCCCCAGCATTTT.

This rearrangement joins TRBV2 to TRBJ1-5; the match to TRBD1 covers 9 bases. Trimming at V came to 7 bases and at J to 4 bases, leaving 5 bases not matched to a gene. CDR1 and CDR2 from the germline V gene are SNHLY and FYNNEI. This CDR3 has 14 amino acids. The CDR3 region is CASTRTGVNQPQHF. As DNA, the CDR3 is TGTGCCAGCACCCGGACAGGGGTAAATCAGCCCCAGCATTTT.

This clone was recorded once. J is TRBJ1-1 and V is TRBV18; TRBD1 is a possible D gene (6 bases). CDR3 length: 15 amino acids. V lost 0 bases, J lost 4 bases, and 12 bases lay in between. Germline CDR1 reads KGHSH; CDR2 reads LQKENI. The CDR3 is CASSPPSQGGTEAFF. For the CDR3, the DNA is TGTGCCAGCTCACCACCATCACAGGGCGGCACTGAAGCTTTCTTT.

The gene calls are TRBV30 and TRBJ2-1, with D maybe TRBD2 (7 bases). There are 15 residues in the CDR3. Trimming took 0 bases from V and 3 from J, leaving 12 bases between them. Germline V gene sequence: CDR1 GTSNPN, CDR2 SVGIG (reference sequence). CDR3 sequence: CAWSVGGPIYNEQFF. Here the CDR3 DNA reads TGTGCCTGGAGTGTGGGGGGGCCGATCTACAATGAGCAGTTCTTC.

The CDR3 DNA reads TGCGCCAGCAGCCAGGCCCGGGGGGGATCGGGGGATCAGCCCCAGCATTTT. Encoded protein: CASSQARGGSGDQPQHF. The J gene is TRBJ1-5, the V gene TRBV4-1; tentatively, D is TRBD1 (5 bases). The germline V gene has CDR1 MGHRA and CDR2 YSYEKL. The CDR3 sequence is 17 residues long. V gave up 3 bases and J gave up 5 bases, with 20 bases separating them.

The chain couples TRBV7-9 to TRBJ1-1; 8 bases agree with TRBD1. Losses at the gene ends were 0 bases for V and 1 base for J; bases not matched to a gene: 1. This CDR3 has 15 residues. Germline V gives CDR1 SEHNR, CDR2 FQNEAQ (reference sequence). The chain's CDR3 is CASSLADRENTEAFF. In DNA, the CDR3 is TGTGCCAGCAGCTTAGCGGACAGGGAGAACACTGAAGCTTTCTTT.

This clone has only one observation. The chain uses TRBV28 and TRBJ2-5; possibly TRBD1 for D (5 bases). Germline V lookup: CDR1 MDHEN, CDR2 SYDVKM. V lost 6 bases and J 2 bases, leaving 10 bases between the germline ends. The CDR3 consists of 13 residues. DNA of the CDR3: TGTGCCAGCAGCTACAGGTTACAAGAGACCCAGTACTTC. Protein: CASSYRLQETQYF.

V usage is TRBV7-2 and J usage is TRBJ2-5, with 10 bases aligning to TRBD2. The CDR3 sequence is 18 residues long. J lost 5 bases, V lost 3 bases, and 15 bases had no gene match. Germline V gene lookup returns CDR1 SGHTA and CDR2 FQGNSA. The CDR3, as DNA: TGTGCCAGCAGCTTCCGGTCCCTTCAGCGGGGGGGCCTGGAGACCCAGTACTTC. Protein product: CASSFRSLQRGGLETQYF.

The J gene is TRBJ1-2, the V gene TRBV9; D remains ambiguous. Germline V lookup: CDR1 SGDLS, CDR2 YYNGEE. CDR3 length: 17 residues. V lost 0 bases and J lost 0, with 15 bases in between. The CDR3 coding sequence is TGTGCCAGCAGCGTAGGACCCGAGGGTGGGGCTAACTATGGCTACACCTTC. It specifies CASSVGPEGGANYGYTF.

The V gene is TRBV6-1, the J gene TRBJ2-7; possible D gene TRBD2, 6 bases. The CDR3 has 14 residues. With 4 bases removed from V and 0 bases from J, the gap between germline ends came to 10 bases. The germline V gene has CDR1 MNHNS and CDR2 SASEGT. CDR3 DNA: TGTGCCAGCAGTGGGAGGGACGGCTCCTACGAGCAGTACTTC. This encodes CASSGRDGSYEQYF.

CDR3 DNA sequence: TGTGCCATTGGAGACCGGGACAGGGGCCAGTCTAATGAAAAACTGTTTTTT. This encodes CAIGDRDRGQSNEKLFF. The chain links TRBV10-3 to TRBJ1-4; 10 positions agree with TRBD1. The trim removed 9 bases at V and 3 bases at J, leaving 13 bases unmatched. The length of the CDR3 is 17 residues. Germline V gives CDR1 ENHRY, CDR2 SYGVKD.

The chain uses TRBV6-1 and TRBJ2-5, with D tentatively TRBD2 (5 bases). The CDR3 covers 12 residues. Germline assignment: CDR1 MNHNS and CDR2 SASEGT. V gave up 2 bases and J gave up 6 bases, with 7 bases separating them. The CDR3 DNA reads TGTGCCAGCAGTGAAAGCGGCCAGACCCAGTACTTC. Translation: CASSESGQTQYF.

This clone was seen just once. The germline gene is not matched at one end of the junction; a read error may be the cause. This chain uses TRBV6-1 with TRBJ1-3, with D perhaps TRBD1 (6 bases). From germline, CDR1 is MNHNS and CDR2 SASEGT. The CDR3 extends over 12 amino acids. CDR3 sequence (DNA): TGTGCCAGCAGTGACGCAACCGGGACACCTACTTTT. This sequence encodes CASSDATGTPTF.